A selection of T cell receptor beta chains follows, all from one sample in a study of identical twins. Each CDR3 protein is one row after TCRdb ran MiXCR on the 5' RACE reads. The repertoire includes 1.5 million to 2 million distinct CDR3 sequences, 32% of them detected once, and under 0.35% sits in the top ten. The source material was cord blood. These receptors were collected from a newborn girl in good health. Both conserved end residues are part of each CDR3. D genes are given only for firm matches. Rows give clone size only sometimes, using once, few, many, or a class for an expanded clone.

cdr3_nt cdr3_aa clone_size j_call v_call d_call
TGTGCCAGCAGTAACCGGGACAGGTTCACCGGGGAGCTGTTTTTT CASSNRDRFTGELFF . TRBJ2-2 TRBV12-3/TRBV12-4 TRBD1
TGCAGTGCGATCAACAGGGAAGAGACCCAGTACTTC CSAINREETQYF many TRBJ2-5 TRBV20-1 .
TGCAGTGCTGGCCGACTAGAGGGCGAGCAGTACTTC CSAGRLEGEQYF . TRBJ2-7 TRBV20-1 .
TGCAGCGTTGGTCGTAAGGCCACTGAAGCTTTCTTT CSVGRKATEAFF once TRBJ1-1 TRBV29-1 .
TGTGCCAGCAGTTCTCCTAGCGGGCAGACCTACGAGCAGTACTTC CASSSPSGQTYEQYF . TRBJ2-7 TRBV6-5 TRBD2
TGTGCCACCAGATCGACAGGGGATATCATAGCCAAAAACATTCAGTACTTC CATRSTGDIIAKNIQYF . TRBJ2-4 TRBV24-1 TRBD1
TGCAGTGCTAGGGGGGACACTAGCACAGATACGCAGTATTTT CSARGDTSTDTQYF . TRBJ2-3 TRBV20-1 .
TGTGCCAGCAGCCAAGGGACACTCGCCGTCAATGAGCAGTTCTTC CASSQGTLAVNEQFF many TRBJ2-1 TRBV3-1 .
TGTGCCAGCAGTTATTACGCCCCGTCCGTATGGACCGGGGGCAATCAGCCCCAGCATTTT CASSYYAPSVWTGGNQPQHF . TRBJ1-5 TRBV6-5 .
TGCAGTGCCATAGACGATCTAGAGCAGTTCTTC CSAIDDLEQFF . TRBJ2-1 TRBV20-1 .
TGCAGTGCTAGGGAGGGACACTCTGGCTACACCTTC CSAREGHSGYTF . TRBJ1-2 TRBV20-1 .
TGTGCCAGCAGCTTAGGACGGACTGACCTGAAGCAAGAGACCCAGTACTTC CASSLGRTDLKQETQYF . TRBJ2-5 TRBV7-2 .
TGTGCTAGTGGCCGCGCGGGGAATGAGCAGTTCTTC CASGRAGNEQFF . TRBJ2-1 TRBV12-5 .
TGTGCCAGCAGCGCCGACACAGATACGCAGTATTTT CASSADTDTQYF many TRBJ2-3 TRBV9 .
TGTGCCAGCAGCCGCCAATCAGCAGTTCGCACAGATACGCAGTATTTT CASSRQSAVRTDTQYF few TRBJ2-3 TRBV5-5 .
TGCGCCAGCAGCTGGGGACCGCGACTAGCTTATGAGCAGTTCTTC CASSWGPRLAYEQFF once TRBJ2-1 TRBV5-1 TRBD2
TGCGCCAGCAGCTTAGCTCCAGGGTCTGGTGGGGCCAACGTCCTGACTTTC CASSLAPGSGGANVLTF few TRBJ2-6 TRBV5-1 .
TGCAGTGCTATGCGGAACTACAATGAGCAGTACTTC CSAMRNYNEQYF . TRBJ2-7 TRBV20-1 .
TGTGCCAGCAGCTTCGGAGGGACCACCTACAATGAGCAGTTCTTC CASSFGGTTYNEQFF . TRBJ2-1 TRBV7-2 .
TGTGCCAGCAGCTTAGTCACCCTGTCCTACGAGCAGTACTTC CASSLVTLSYEQYF few TRBJ2-7 TRBV7-2 .
TGTGCCAGCAGCCAAGCAGGGTTCGTCGATCAGCCCCAGCATTTT CASSQAGFVDQPQHF . TRBJ1-5 TRBV16 .
TGCGCCAGCAGCCAAACAGAGAAGGCCTACGAGCAGTACTTC CASSQTEKAYEQYF . TRBJ2-7 TRBV4-1 .
TGTGCCAGCAGTTTAGGGCAGGGAGGGCAGTACTTC CASSLGQGGQYF few TRBJ2-7 TRBV28 .
TGCAGTGCTAGAGATATTCCCCAGCCTGGGGACGCCTACAATGAGCAGTTCTTC CSARDIPQPGDAYNEQFF . TRBJ2-1 TRBV20-1 .
TGTGCCAGCAGCTTGGCTAGCGGGAGGGAAAAAGAGACCCAGTACTTC CASSLASGREKETQYF . TRBJ2-5 TRBV5-6 TRBD2
TGTGCCATCAGGACTTCCGGGACAGGGGGGGGCTACACCTTC CAIRTSGTGGGYTF . TRBJ1-2 TRBV10-3 TRBD1
TGTGCCAGCAGTTACCCCCGGGACAGGTCAGACGAGCAGTACTTC CASSYPRDRSDEQYF many TRBJ2-7 TRBV6-2/TRBV6-3 TRBD1
TGTGCCAGCAGCCCGCTAGCGGGATTCACAGGTACGCAGTATTTT CASSPLAGFTGTQYF . TRBJ2-3 TRBV4-2 TRBD2
TGTGCCAGCAGCCAAGGCGCGGCTCAGGGGAAAAATGAAAAACTGTTTTTT CASSQGAAQGKNEKLFF . TRBJ1-4 TRBV3-1 .
TGTGCCAGCAGTGAAAGGGTAGAGCCCCAGCATTTT CASSERVEPQHF . TRBJ1-5 TRBV6-1 .
TGTGCCAGCAGCAGAACAGGGGCCCCTAGCTCCTACGAGCAGTACTTC CASSRTGAPSSYEQYF . TRBJ2-7 TRBV7-6 TRBD1
TGTGCCAGCACCCTGGACAGTAATGAAAAACTGTTTTTT CASTLDSNEKLFF . TRBJ1-4 TRBV25-1 .
TGCAGTGCTAGAGAACAGGGTCTAGCTGGGTTGTACCAAGAGACCCAGTACTTC CSAREQGLAGLYQETQYF . TRBJ2-5 TRBV20-1 .
TGTGCCAGCAGTTACTCGATTAGACTAGCGGACAACACCGGGGAGCTGTTTTTT CASSYSIRLADNTGELFF . TRBJ2-2 TRBV6-5 TRBD2
TGTGCCAGCAGCCAAGCCGGGGGGAGGGACACTGAAGCTTTCTTT CASSQAGGRDTEAFF few TRBJ1-1 TRBV4-2 .
TGTGCCAGCAGGGACAGGGGGGGCACAGATACGCAGTATTTT CASRDRGGTDTQYF few TRBJ2-3 TRBV27 TRBD1
TGTGCCAGCAGCCGACAGGGGGCTGACACCATATATTTT CASSRQGADTIYF . TRBJ1-3 TRBV7-2 TRBD1
TGTGCCAGCAGTTTTCCCGGACAGGGGGCAGGGGAGCAGTACTTC CASSFPGQGAGEQYF few TRBJ2-7 TRBV28 TRBD1
TGTGCCAGCGCAGGACCGGGGGAGCTGTTTTTT CASAGPGELFF . TRBJ2-2 TRBV28 .